Shown below are 2 T cell receptor beta chains from a single sample sequenced in a study of CD8 T cells in ankylosing spondylitis. Using its own MiXCR run on the 5' RACE reads, TCRdb lists one record per CDR3 protein. The profile shows approximately 220,000 distinct CDR3 sequences, more than 9% of them singletons. The sample comprised blood, either unsorted or a sorted T cell fraction (not recorded which). These TCRs come from a male donor with ankylosing spondylitis or in good health (not recorded which).

This clonotype occurred many times. The chain uses TRBV29-1 and TRBJ2-3, with 9 bases that match TRBD2. Germline-derived CDR1 and CDR2 are SQVTM and ANQGSEA. V shed 7 bases, J shed 4 bases, and the junction held 6 bases outside the gene matches. This CDR3 comprises 13 residues. DNA of the CDR3: TGCAGCGAACTTAGCGGGGGTGCAGATACGCAGTATTTT. Amino acid sequence: CSELSGGADTQYF.

This clonotype has more than one count but fewer than ten. The genes are TRBV7-8 and TRBJ1-5, with 9 bases aligning to TRBD1. V lost 5 bases to trimming and J lost 0 bases; unmatched junction nucleotides: 14. CDR3 length: 19 residues. The germline V gene encodes CDR1 SGHVS and CDR2 FQNEAQ. CDR3 region: CASSQGQGSGLPSNQPQHF. The CDR3 DNA reads TGTGCCAGCAGCCAAGGACAGGGGAGTGGGCTTCCTAGCAATCAGCCCCAGCATTTT.